The rows below give T cell receptor beta chains drawn from one sample of a study of blood T cell repertoires in COVID-19. Repertoires were generated with immunoSEQ multiplex PCR, while TCRdb's copy carries only in-frame clones and drops some. The table has about 150,000 clones, about 79% seen once. Sequenced: PBMCs or T cells enriched from blood (not recorded which). The receptor set was obtained from a man aged 50 to 59 who had recovered from COVID-19. Both conserved end residues are part of each CDR3.

TRBV1	TRBJ2-1	CTSSQDTRGREDEQFF
TRBV6-5	TRBJ1-1	CASRSTDRGKAFF
TRBV18	TRBJ1-3	CASLQAPSGNTIYF
TRBV7-2	TRBJ1-6	CASSLLLDRGNSPLHF
TRBV6-5	TRBJ1-1	CASSFFRDRGTEAFF
TRBV14	TRBJ1-2	CASSQVDSGIYGYTF
TRBV7-3	TRBJ2-5	CASSFAGKETQYF
TRBV4-3	TRBJ2-7	CASSQAVGGELTYEQYF
TRBV5-8	TRBJ1-1	CASIKQGRGNTEAFF
TRBV27	TRBJ1-1	CASSLSRTAYEAFF
TRBV7-3	TRBJ1-1	CASSSQTGNEAFF
TRBV6-2/TRBV6-3	TRBJ1-2	CASSYPEFGYTF
TRBV27	TRBJ2-1	CASWTSGASYNEQFF
TRBV4-1	TRBJ2-7	CASSQDIQAGNSYEQYF
TRBV18	TRBJ1-5	CASSPWGGNNQPQHF
TRBV28	TRBJ1-3	CASSPLQGPGNTIYF
TRBV5-1	TRBJ2-7	CASSLELQGSYEQYF
TRBV30	TRBJ1-1	CAWIQNMNTEAFF
TRBV9	TRBJ2-1	CASSVGSSGFVYEQFF
TRBV6-6	TRBJ2-7	CASSYSAGISYEQYF
TRBV5-1	TRBJ2-7	CASSLGLAGGTEQYF
TRBV28	TRBJ1-5	CASRDGQGNQPQHF
TRBV19	TRBJ1-2	CAGLPANYGYTF
TRBV5-4	TRBJ2-7	CASSPGTGGEQYF
TRBV3-1/TRBV3-2	TRBJ1-2	CASSQQGYYGYTF
TRBV7-9	TRBJ2-2	CASSFFTNTGELFF
TRBV19	TRBJ1-1	CASSISLQVGAEAFF
TRBV4-1	TRBJ2-3	CASSQERGGGDTQYF
TRBV5-1	TRBJ2-5	CASSLAILDQETQYF
TRBV10-2	TRBJ2-7	CASSQGSYEQYF
TRBV28	TRBJ1-3	CASRQGSGNTIYF
TRBV7-8	TRBJ2-3	CASSLVGGGPPSGTQYF